A selection of T cell receptor beta chains follows, all from one sample in a study of cytomegalovirus exposure and HLA in healthy donors. Some clones are missing from TCRdb's copy, which holds only in-frame ones; the method was immunoSEQ multiplex PCR. The sample records 150,000 to 170,000 clones, about 68% being singletons. Material for sequencing was PBMCs. The origin of the receptors is a young man in good health and CMV-seronegative. Both conserved end residues are part of each CDR3. The order of the fields is clone size, J gene, V gene, CDR3 length, D gene, CDR3 protein, CDR3 DNA. The D gene is left open where the match is weak. Clone size, where shown, is once, few, many, or a class for clones that have expanded.

. | TRBJ1-4 | TRBV7-9 | 16 | . | CASSSPVAGTNEKLFF | TGTGCCAGCAGCTCCCCAGTGGCGGGGACGAATGAAAAACTGTTTTTT
. | TRBJ1-1 | TRBV19 | 15 | . | CASSLSSGGYSEAFF | TGTGCCAGTAGTCTCTCGAGCGGGGGCTACTCTGAAGCTTTCTTT
. | TRBJ1-5 | TRBV5-1 | 15 | . | CASSLDRGSNQPQHF | TGCGCCAGCAGCTTGGATAGGGGGAGCAATCAGCCCCAGCATTTT
. | TRBJ2-3 | TRBV4-2 | 14 | . | CASSQDRGTDTQYF | TGTGCCAGCAGCCAAGACCGGGGCACAGATACGCAGTATTTT
. | TRBJ2-3 | TRBV18 | 13 | . | CASSPSSTDTQYF | TGTGCCAGCTCACCCTCCAGCACAGATACGCAGTATTTT
few | TRBJ1-2 | TRBV5-4 | 13 | TRBD1 | CASSSTGASGYTF | TGTGCCAGCAGCTCGACAGGGGCGAGTGGCTACACCTTC
few | TRBJ2-7 | TRBV7-9 | 14 | . | CASSPGQSSYEQYF | TGTGCCAGCAGCCCCGGACAGAGCTCCTACGAGCAGTACTTC
. | TRBJ1-5 | TRBV4-2 | 14 | . | CASSQETANQPQHF | TGTGCCAGCAGCCAAGAGACAGCCAATCAGCCCCAGCATTTT
. | TRBJ1-2 | TRBV6-1 | 13 | . | CASSEQSMVGYTF | TGTGCCAGCAGTGAACAGTCGATGGTCGGCTACACCTTC
few | TRBJ2-1 | TRBV6-4 | 13 | . | CASRGQSSNEQFF | TGTGCCAGCAGAGGACAGAGCTCCAATGAGCAGTTCTTC
. | TRBJ1-2 | TRBV6-1 | 14 | . | CASSKVHVNYGYTF | TGTGCCAGCAGTAAAGTACACGTAAACTATGGCTACACCTTC
. | TRBJ1-1 | TRBV28 | 13 | . | CASGYNRAPEAFF | TGTGCCAGCGGGTATAACAGGGCACCAGAAGCTTTCTTT
. | TRBJ2-7 | TRBV6-1 | 15 | TRBD1 | CASIGVRGLSYEQYF | TGTGCCAGCATAGGGGTAAGGGGGCTCTCCTACGAGCAGTACTTC
. | TRBJ1-1 | TRBV13 | 16 | TRBD1 | CASSLGTGGVFTEAFF | TGTGCCAGCAGCTTAGGGACAGGGGGCGTTTTTACTGAAGCTTTCTTT
. | TRBJ2-5 | TRBV5-1 | 16 | TRBD2 | CASSLSSSGGGETQYF | TGCGCCAGCAGCTTGTCTTCTAGCGGAGGCGGGGAGACCCAGTACTTC
. | TRBJ1-1 | TRBV9 | 13 | . | CASSGGQYTEAFF | TGTGCCAGCAGCGGAGGACAGTACACTGAAGCTTTCTTT
. | TRBJ2-1 | TRBV5-1 | 13 | . | CASSSPGGVEQFF | TGCGCCAGCAGCTCTCCGGGGGGCGTGGAGCAGTTCTTC
. | TRBJ1-2 | TRBV27 | 15 | TRBD1 | CASSPLMTGVKGYTF | TGTGCCAGCAGCCCCTTGATGACAGGGGTAAAGGGCTACACCTTC
. | TRBJ2-7 | TRBV5-1 | 16 | . | CASSLALAGDAYEQYF | TGCGCCAGCAGCTTGGCCTTGGCAGGGGATGCCTACGAGCAGTACTTC
few | TRBJ1-1 | TRBV4-1 | 15 | . | CASSHSRVKSTEAFF | TGCGCCAGCAGCCACTCCAGGGTTAAGAGCACTGAAGCTTTCTTT
. | TRBJ1-4 | TRBV5-1 | 14 | . | CASSHGSNGEKLFF | TGCGCCAGCAGCCACGGGTCTAATGGAGAAAAACTGTTTTTT
. | TRBJ2-7 | TRBV5-1 | 15 | TRBD2 | CASSLAGELVHEQYF | TGCGCCAGCAGCTTAGCGGGGGAGTTGGTTCACGAGCAGTACTTC
. | TRBJ1-1 | TRBV7-9 | 15 | . | CASSLARRLNTEAFF | TGTGCCAGCAGCTTAGCGCGGCGTCTGAACACTGAAGCTTTCTTT
. | TRBJ1-2 | TRBV5-6 | 16 | . | CASSVRGAGRLRGYTF | TGTGCCAGCAGCGTGAGGGGCGCAGGGAGGTTAAGAGGCTACACCTTC
. | TRBJ1-1 | TRBV2 | 16 | TRBD1 | CASSEALIQGSTEAFF | TGTGCCAGCAGTGAAGCGCTTATACAGGGGAGCACTGAAGCTTTCTTT
. | TRBJ1-1 | TRBV29-1 | 12 | TRBD1 | CSVEKGAREAFF | TGCAGCGTTGAGAAGGGGGCCCGTGAAGCTTTCTTT
. | TRBJ2-2 | TRBV13 | 16 | . | CASSLGWQGDTGELFF | TGTGCCAGCAGCTTAGGGTGGCAGGGTGATACCGGGGAGCTGTTTTTT
. | TRBJ1-1 | TRBV7-9 | 12 | . | CASSWGGREAFF | TGTGCCAGCAGTTGGGGGGGGAGAGAAGCTTTCTTT
once | TRBJ1-5 | TRBV6-1 | 15 | TRBD1 | CASSDATGSNQPQHF | TGTGCCAGCAGTGACGCGACAGGGAGCAATCAGCCCCAGCATTTT
. | TRBJ1-1 | TRBV5-1 | 14 | . | CASSFRDLNTEAFF | TGCGCCAGCAGCTTCAGGGATTTGAACACTGAAGCTTTCTTT
. | TRBJ2-7 | TRBV7-9 | 15 | TRBD1 | CASSLISDRVGEQYF | TGTGCCAGCAGCCTCATATCGGACAGGGTAGGCGAGCAGTACTTC
few | TRBJ2-5 | TRBV7-3 | 13 | . | CASSLRVRETQYF | TGTGCCAGCAGCTTAAGGGTGAGGGAGACCCAGTACTTC
. | TRBJ1-6 | TRBV13 | 14 | . | CASSLGHLNSPLHF | TGTGCCAGCAGCTTGGGACACCTCAATTCACCCCTCCACTTT
. | TRBJ2-3 | TRBV7-9 | 18 | TRBD2 | CASSTGASGGPRADTQYF | TGTGCCAGCAGCACGGGGGCTAGCGGGGGCCCCAGGGCAGATACGCAGTATTTT
once | TRBJ2-2 | TRBV7-8 | 15 | . | CASSLQGSGTGELFF | TGTGCCAGCAGCCTCCAGGGATCGGGTACCGGGGAGCTGTTTTTT
. | TRBJ2-3 | TRBV2 | 21 | TRBD2 | CASSELAGLAGGLRSTDTQYF | TGTGCCAGCAGTGAACTAGCGGGACTAGCGGGGGGCCTACGAAGCACAGATACGCAGTATTTT
. | TRBJ2-3 | TRBV7-8 | 15 | TRBD2 | CASSPSGGAGDTQYF | TGTGCCAGCAGCCCTAGCGGGGGGGCGGGAGATACGCAGTATTTT
. | TRBJ2-3 | TRBV6-1 | 13 | . | CASTGITTDTQYF | TGTGCCAGCACCGGGATAACCACAGATACGCAGTATTTT
few | TRBJ2-4 | TRBV7-6 | 16 | TRBD1 | CASSSGQGMAKNIQYF | TGTGCCAGCAGCTCCGGACAGGGCATGGCCAAAAACATTCAGTACTTC
. | TRBJ1-2 | TRBV9 | 15 | TRBD1 | CASSAGGQGHYGYTF | TGTGCCAGCAGCGCAGGGGGACAGGGGCACTATGGCTACACCTTC
few | TRBJ1-4 | TRBV27 | 16 | TRBD1 | CASSPTGGPLDEKLFF | TGTGCCAGCAGTCCCACAGGGGGCCCTCTGGATGAAAAACTGTTTTTT
. | TRBJ1-6 | TRBV5-8 | 16 | TRBD1 | CASSLRQGPGSSPLHF | TGTGCCAGCAGCCTGCGACAGGGACCTGGGAGTTCACCCCTCCACTTT
few | TRBJ2-3 | TRBV6-1 | 14 | . | CASSDRPLTDTQYF | TGTGCCAGCAGTGACCGTCCCCTCACAGATACGCAGTATTTT
. | TRBJ2-7 | TRBV5-1 | 24 | . | CASSLVFYMETPLRGGEGLHEQYF | TGCGCCAGCAGCTTGGTTTTTTATATGGAGACACCACTACGAGGGGGGGAGGGGTTACACGAGCAGTACTTC
. | TRBJ1-2 | TRBV6-4 | 15 | TRBD1 | CASSVTLGGGYGYTF | TGTGCCAGCAGTGTTACGTTAGGGGGCGGCTATGGCTACACCTTC
once | TRBJ2-7 | TRBV7-2 | 15 | . | CASSLRGGARDEQYF | TGTGCCAGCAGCTTACGTGGGGGGGCCCGGGACGAGCAGTACTTC
. | TRBJ2-3 | TRBV4-3 | 16 | . | CASSQEVTVGADTQYF | TGCGCCAGCAGCCAAGAGGTGACGGTCGGGGCAGATACGCAGTATTTT
few | TRBJ2-6 | TRBV28 | 18 | TRBD2 | CASSLFQRGSSGANVLTF | TGTGCCAGCAGTTTATTCCAGCGGGGGAGCTCTGGGGCCAACGTCCTGACTTTC
. | TRBJ1-2 | TRBV5-1 | 16 | . | CASSLGDLGGLGGYTF | TGCGCCAGCAGCTTGGGTGATCTGGGGGGTTTAGGTGGCTACACCTTC